This passage covers 21 T cell receptor beta chains from one sample sequenced in a study of blood T cells in healthy people across ages. A J-beta primer mix and a sample-barcoded 5' primer were used in a second PCR of about 7 to 12 cycles. One entry per CDR3 protein results from TCRdb running MiXCR on the 5' RACE reads. The table includes 780,000 or so distinct CDR3 sequences, roughly three fifths detected once. The specimen sequenced was blood. These receptors were obtained from a man aged 35-49 years in good health.

V and J are TRBV13 and TRBJ2-7; maybe TRBD2 (5 bases). V was shortened by 6 bases and J by 2 bases, with 14 bases between the two germline ends. CDR1 is PRHDT and CDR2 is FYEKMQ in the germline V gene (reference sequence). This CDR3 spans 14 amino acids. In DNA form, the CDR3 reads TGTGCCAGCAGGGAGCGCCAAGCGGCCTACGAGCAGTACTTC. Its protein is CASRERQAAYEQYF.

The CDR3 reads CASSFHEGGLEGYTF. The CDR3 nucleotides are TGCGCCAGCAGCTTTCATGAAGGGGGCTTGGAAGGCTACACCTTC. The V gene is TRBV5-1, the J gene TRBJ1-2; 7 bases match TRBD1. CDR1 SGHRS and CDR2 YFSETQ come from the germline V gene. J gave up 8 bases and V 2 bases, and 12 bases lay outside the gene matches. This CDR3 is built from 15 residues.

The genes are TRBV29-1 and TRBJ1-1; the match to TRBD1 covers 7 bases. V trimming: 5 bases; J trimming: 7 bases; junction bases outside the gene matches: 7. Germline V lookup: CDR1 SQVTM, CDR2 ANQGSEA. The CDR3 consists of 12 residues. The CDR3 region has the DNA TGCAGCGTTAAACGACAGGGAAATGAAGCTTTCTTT. Protein sequence: CSVKRQGNEAFF.

The genes are TRBV28 and TRBJ1-6; D gene ambiguous. This CDR3 has 14 residues. The V end was cut by 7 bases, the J end by 7 bases, with 14 bases between. The germline V gene has CDR1 MDHEN and CDR2 SYDVKM. The CDR3 sequence is CASTGGLRNSPLHF. The CDR3 coding sequence is TGTGCCAGCACCGGCGGACTGCGCAATTCACCCCTCCACTTT.

The chain is built from TRBV6-6 and TRBJ2-1; maybe TRBD1 (6 bases). V was trimmed by 3 bases and J by 7 bases, leaving 10 bases between them. The CDR3 runs to 13 residues. Germline V gene data show CDR1 as MNHNY and CDR2 as SVGAGI (reference sequence). The CDR3 DNA is TGTGCCAGCAGTTATTCTCAGGGGAATGAGCAGTTCTTC. Its translation is CASSYSQGNEQFF.

This clonotype was found once. CDR3 amino acids: CAGASGTDTQYF. For the CDR3, the DNA is TGTGCCGGCGCTAGCGGCACAGATACGCAGTATTTT. The chain couples TRBV12-3 or TRBV12-4 to TRBJ2-3, with D possibly matching TRBD2 (6 bases). CDR3 size: 12 residues. Between the trimmed V and J ends, which lost 11 bases and 1 base, there was a span of 10 bases.

This clonotype appeared a few times. The chain couples TRBV9 to TRBJ2-3, with a tentative D call TRBD2 (6 bases). CDR1 and CDR2 from the germline V gene are SGDLS and YYNGEE. The V end lost 0 bases, the J end lost 2 bases, and 13 bases lay between the germline ends. The CDR3 covers 16 residues. As DNA, the CDR3 is TGTGCCAGCAGCGTAGACGGGAGATTGGCCACAGATACGCAGTATTTT. Its protein product is CASSVDGRLATDTQYF.

The chain employs TRBV7-3 and TRBJ2-3; the D gene is possibly TRBD1 (6 bases). Germline CDR1 and CDR2: SGHTA and FQGTGA. The V end was cut by 5 bases, the J end by 11 bases, with 26 bases between. The CDR3 extends over 16 amino acids. The CDR3 DNA sequence: TGTGCCAGCAGCCCTTGGACAGACACAGGGAACAGCATGCAGTATTTT. Translated, it gives CASSPWTDTGNSMQYF.

V and J are TRBV28 and TRBJ1-6; no firm D call. The CDR3 covers 13 residues. The V end was cut by 1 base, the J end by 9 bases, with 7 bases between. Germline values: CDR1 MDHEN, CDR2 SYDVKM. The CDR3 reads CASSLYYGSPLHF. The CDR3 bases are TGTGCCAGCAGTTTATACTATGGTTCACCCCTCCACTTT.

This chain uses TRBV15 with TRBJ2-5; 8 bases are shared with TRBD1. The end of the DNA is better explained by TRBJ2-7, so the J call may be wrong. CDR3 length: 14 residues. Germline V gene lookup returns CDR1 LNHNV and CDR2 YYDKDF (reference sequence). The CDR3 here is CATSPGDRLYEQYF. The CDR3 nucleotides are TGTGCCACCAGCCCCGGGGACAGGCTCTACGAGCAGTACTTC.

A few counts support this clonotype. The chain combines TRBV7-9 with TRBJ1-4; D ambiguous. Germline values: CDR1 SEHNR, CDR2 FQNEAQ (reference sequence). V was trimmed by 4 bases and J by 8 bases, leaving 17 bases between them. The CDR3 covers 15 residues. The CDR3 region has the DNA TGTGCCAGCAGCTCCCTGATGAGAGGCTGGGAAAAACTGTTTTTT. Translating it yields CASSSLMRGWEKLFF.

This clonotype was observed a few times. This sequence joins TRBV6-2 or TRBV6-3 and TRBJ2-5; tentative D call: TRBD2 (5 bases). Per germline, CDR1 MNHEY and CDR2 SVGEGT. The CDR3 consists of 13 residues. Between the trimmed V and J ends, which lost 6 bases and 11 bases, there was a span of 19 bases. In DNA form, the CDR3 reads TGTGCCAGCAGCGCCCGAGACTACAATGAGCAGTACTTC. Translated: CASSARDYNEQYF.

The sample holds many counts of this clonotype. The chain recombines TRBV4-3 with TRBJ2-3, with no clear D. CDR1 LGHNA and CDR2 YSLEER come from the germline V gene. This CDR3 region has 14 residues. Trimming took 0 bases from V and 2 from J, leaving 6 bases between them. As DNA, the CDR3 is TGCGCCAGCAGCCAAGAGGTGGACACAGATACGCAGTATTTT. Encoded protein: CASSQEVDTDTQYF.

The rearrangement links TRBV28 to TRBJ2-5, with TRBD1 matching 7 bases. CDR1 is MDHEN and CDR2 is SYDVKM in the germline V gene. The CDR3 sequence is 17 residues long. Trimming removed 2 bases from V and 5 bases from J; junction bases left unmatched: 14. For the CDR3, the DNA is TGTGCCAGCAGTTTAGCTGCCTTGACAGGGTCTCAGGAGACCCAGTACTTC. The encoded protein is CASSLAALTGSQETQYF. The full variable domain, with the rest looked up from reference TRBV28 and TRBJ2-5, is DVKVTQSSRYLVKRTGEKVFLECVQDMDHENMFWYRQDPGLGLRLIYFSYDVKMKEKGDIPEGYSVSREKKERFSLILESASTNQTSMYLCASSLAALTGSQETQYFGPGTRLLVL.

This sequence joins TRBV29-1 and TRBJ2-3; possibly TRBD1 for D (5 bases). The CDR3 sequence is 13 residues long. V lost 4 bases, J lost 6 bases, and 14 bases lay in between. Germline V gives CDR1 SQVTM, CDR2 ANQGSEA. CDR3 protein: CSVVSAGWDTQYF. The DNA for the CDR3 is TGCAGCGTTGTTAGTGCAGGGTGGGATACGCAGTATTTT.

V usage is TRBV25-1 and J usage is TRBJ2-1; D may be TRBD2 (5 bases). Trimming took 1 base from V and 1 from J, leaving 11 bases between them. The CDR3 is made up of 16 amino acids. Germline V lookup: CDR1 MGHDK, CDR2 SYGVNS. The CDR3 DNA reads as TGTGCCAGCAGTGAATTATCCGGGGTATCCTACAATGAGCAGTTCTTC. Its protein is CASSELSGVSYNEQFF.

V is TRBV20-1 and J is TRBJ2-5; 9 nucleotides align to TRBD2. V shed 3 bases, J shed 1 base, and the junction held 6 bases outside the gene matches. The germline V gene encodes CDR1 DFQATT and CDR2 SNEGSKA (reference sequence). The CDR3 is 15 residues long. CDR3 region: CSARNSREGQETQYF. DNA for the CDR3: TGCAGTGCTAGGAATTCGCGGGAGGGCCAAGAGACCCAGTACTTC.

This clonotype was found a few times. The CDR3 DNA follows: TGCAGTGCTAGTAATCCCGGATATGGCTACACCTTC. Protein: CSASNPGYGYTF. This rearrangement joins TRBV20-1 to TRBJ1-2; no clear D gene. The V gene lost 3 bases and the J gene lost 5 bases, with 10 bases spanning the gap. Germline V gene data show CDR1 as DFQATT and CDR2 as SNEGSKA (reference sequence). There are 12 residues in the CDR3.

The CDR3 DNA is TGTGCCAGCAGCCCGCGGACAGGTTACACTGAAGCTTTCTTT. Protein sequence: CASSPRTGYTEAFF. The V and J genes are TRBV5-5 and TRBJ1-1; TRBD1 matches at 7 bases. CDR1 and CDR2 (germline): SGHKS, YYEKEE (reference sequence). This CDR3 is built from 14 residues. With 4 bases clipped from V and 3 bases from J, the junction kept 6 bases outside the gene matches. Together with reference TRBV5-5 and TRBJ1-1, the CDR3 gives the full variable domain: DAGVTQSPTHLIKTRGQQVTLRCSPISGHKSVSWYQQVLGQGPQFIFQYYEKEERGRGNFPDRFSARQFPNYSSELNVNALLLGDSALYLCASSPRTGYTEAFFGQGTRLTVV.

This clonotype was found a few times. V is TRBV27 and J is TRBJ1-2, with TRBD1 identical over 7 bases. The CDR3 is 16 amino acids. Germline CDR1 reads MNHEY; CDR2 reads SMNVEV (reference sequence). V dropped 6 bases and J dropped 4; count of bases not matched to a gene: 14. In DNA, the CDR3 is TGTGCCAGCAGCCAAGACGTTACAGGGGATACCTATGGCTACACCTTC. Encoded protein: CASSQDVTGDTYGYTF.

The rearrangement links TRBV7-2 to TRBJ2-5, with 12 bases identical to TRBD1. The trim removed 6 bases at V and 5 bases at J, leaving 7 bases unmatched. In germline, CDR1 is SGHTA, CDR2 FQGNSA. This CDR3 comprises 15 residues. This CDR3 is CASRSGTGGLETQYF. CDR3 nucleotide sequence: TGTGCCAGCAGATCCGGGACAGGGGGCCTGGAGACCCAGTACTTC. Based on the CDR3 plus reference TRBV7-2 and TRBJ2-5, the full variable domain is GAGVSQSPSNKVTEKGKDVELRCDPISGHTALYWYRQSLGQGLEFLIYFQGNSAPDKSGLPSDRFSAERTGGSVSTLTIQRTQQEDSAVYLCASRSGTGGLETQYFGPGTRLLVL.